These 7 T cell receptor beta chains came from one sample sequenced in a study of CD8 T cells in ankylosing spondylitis. TCRdb re-derived calls from the 5' RACE reads in MiXCR, one entry per CDR3 protein. The table records a few hundred thousand distinct CDR3 sequences, about 10% of them present only once. Sequenced sample: blood, either unsorted or a sorted T cell fraction (not recorded which). The source is a male donor with ankylosing spondylitis or in good health (not recorded which).

This rearrangement joins TRBV20-1 to TRBJ2-5, with 9 bases fitting TRBD1. CDR3 length: 14 residues. The germline V gene encodes CDR1 DFQATT and CDR2 SNEGSKA (reference sequence). CDR3 DNA sequence: TGCAGGGCAACGACAGGGGGGCCTAAGGGGACCCAGTACTTC. This encodes CRATTGGPKGTQYF.

This clonotype was recorded a few times. The V call is TRBV24-1, the J call TRBJ2-2; D remains ambiguous. V was pared by 5 bases and J by 4 bases, with 1 base between. The CDR3 is made up of 11 amino acids. Per germline, CDR1 KGHDR and CDR2 SFDVKD. CDR3 residues: CATSVTGELFF. CDR3 in DNA: TGTGCCACCAGTGTCACCGGGGAGCTGTTTTTT.

There are many counts of this clonotype. This rearrangement joins TRBV20-1 to TRBJ1-2; the match to TRBD1 covers 9 bases. The germline CDR1 and CDR2 sequences are DFQATT and SNEGSKA (reference sequence). This CDR3 spans 14 amino acids. V shed 4 bases and J 4 bases; nucleotides not matched to a gene: 7. The CDR3 spells CSAIQGAQTYGYTF. CDR3 sequence (DNA): TGCAGTGCTATACAGGGGGCGCAGACCTATGGCTACACCTTC.

The chain is built from TRBV7-6 and TRBJ1-3; D is undetermined. With 1 base removed from V and 0 bases from J, the gap between germline ends came to 16 bases. CDR3 size: 18 residues. CDR1 SGHVS and CDR2 FNYEAQ come from the germline V gene. The CDR3 protein is CASSLVVAGSPSGNTIYF. DNA of the CDR3: TGTGCCAGCAGCTTAGTTGTGGCGGGTTCCCCCTCTGGAAACACCATATATTTT.

This clonotype has a count of ten or more. The rearrangement joins TRBV29-1 to TRBJ1-1; no reliable D call. This CDR3 is built from 13 residues. Looked up from germline, CDR1 is SQVTM and CDR2 is ANQGSEA. The ends were cut back, 8 bases at V and 11 bases at J, with 24 bases in the middle. CDR3 sequence: CSLKPTRTSPAFF. The CDR3 coding sequence is TGCAGCTTAAAGCCGACAAGGACCTCCCCCGCTTTCTTT.

The table lists this clonotype with many counts. The genes are TRBV20-1 and TRBJ2-3, with 13 nucleotides matching TRBD2. Germline V gives CDR1 DFQATT, CDR2 SNEGSKA (reference sequence). V lost 5 bases and J lost 7; bases outside the gene matches: 9. This CDR3 spans 15 amino acids. The CDR3 coding sequence is TGCAGTGCTTCACTCGGGACTAGCGGGGATCATACGCAGTATTTT. Its protein is CSASLGTSGDHTQYF.

This clonotype has a handful of counts. The chain employs TRBV10-3 and TRBJ1-1; D possibly corresponds to TRBD1 (5 bases). Per the germline V gene, CDR1 is ENHRY and CDR2 is SYGVKD. The CDR3 is made up of 14 amino acids. V lost 4 bases to trimming and J lost 7 bases, with 16 bases between them. CDR3 sequence reads: CAISGRRGDGEAFF. CDR3 sequence (DNA): TGTGCCATCAGTGGACGGAGGGGCGATGGTGAAGCTTTCTTT.